What follows are 3 T cell receptor delta chains derived from one specimen sequenced in a study of gamma-delta T cells after stem cell transplantation. TCRdb re-called the RT-PCR reads through CATT. The table lists about 1,500 delta-chain clones, 3.7% of them singletons. The specimen sequenced was gamma-delta T cells. These receptors were obtained from a human donor. It is not recorded whose cells these are; they may come from a transplant donor.

The gene calls are TRDV2 and TRDJ1; 7 positions match TRDD3. With 1 base clipped from V and 7 bases from J, the junction kept 17 bases outside the gene matches. The CDR3 sequence is 17 residues long. CDR1 is GEAIGNYY, CDR2 EKD, per germline. The CDR3 protein is CACDTVGTGDLTLKLIF. In DNA, the CDR3 is TGTGCCTGTGACACGGTTGGCACTGGGGACCTTACCCTTAAACTCATCTTT.

Of note for this clone: A far larger clone lies a single base away; this is likely a read error. This chain uses TRDV2 with TRDJ1; 12 nucleotides line up with TRDD3. From germline, CDR1 is GEAIGNYY and CDR2 EKD. This CDR3 comprises 15 residues. In DNA form, the CDR3 reads TGTGCCCGTGACTCACTAACTGGGGGATACATGGGACTCATCTTT. This sequence encodes CARDSLTGGYMGLIF.

This clone turned up a few times. The chain links TRDV2 to TRDJ1, with D perhaps TRDD3 (5 bases). CDR3 length: 17 amino acids. V dropped 4 bases and J dropped 0 bases, with 20 bases sitting between them. The germline V gene encodes CDR1 GEAIGNYY and CDR2 EKD. The CDR3 coding sequence is TGTGCCTGTGAAGGAATGAGGGGGGTCCAATACACCGATAAACTCATCTTT. Translated: CACEGMRGVQYTDKLIF.